This entry features one TCR beta chain sequence. It has no known antigen specificity. No base-level quality is on record; no much larger clone is a single base apart. The collaborating institutions used their own protocols to collect whole blood in K2EDTA tubes. For TCRbeta analysis, collaborators shipped samples as frozen whole blood, isolated PBMCs, or DNA extracted from either of those sample types. TCRbeta CDR3 regions were amplified from genomic DNA using the immunoSEQ Assay, a bias-controlled multiplex PCR. The study's own analysis went as follows. The number of nucleated cells in each sample was estimated by amplification of reference gene primers within the assay. Sequence reads were collapsed and filtered to measure the absolute abundance of every unique TCRbeta CDR3 rearrangement. Productive Simpson clonality was computed per sample as the square root of Simpson's diversity index over productive rearrangements. The immuneACCESS repertoire file appears here via TCRdb, limited to in-frame rearrangements. These files lack a portion of the clones; in checked studies, under half of the deficit traces to unresolved V genes, and the cause of the others is not known. The D gene and trimming were derived from the DNA, and the V and J assignments and clone size from that table. This sample gives about 78,000 clones in total; about 89% of them show up just once. Roughly 1.9% of the sample rests with the top ten.

These data belong to a study of blood T cell repertoires in COVID-19 (dated by TCRdb to 2019 to 2021). About the study as a whole: Samples from collaborators originated in the United States, Italy and Spain and spanned both the acute and convalescent phases of COVID-19. The material from the prospective study consisted of cDNA or gDNA derived from T cells, B-cell-depleted T cells, or PBMCs. Subjects who had been exposed to COVID-19, were actively infected with it, or had recovered from it provided the deeply sampled blood TCRbeta repertoires that made up the dataset. The repertoires were released in a freely available public database meant as a resource for research on the immune response to SARS-CoV-2. The samples were drawn from two sources: the first 160 participants of the ongoing ImmuneRACE study, and 1,000 to 1,500 subjects contributed by 6 global collaborators. Sample metadata almost always included a de-identified subject ID, COVID-19 status, age in years and sex. Where available, HLA class I and class II types were taken from metadata supplied by the sample provider and were not determined by assay-based typing.

In the germline V gene, CDR1 corresponds to SGHTA and CDR2 to FQGNSA. The CDR3 goes from the cysteine to the phenylalanine over 16 residues. The read is trimmed to its CDR3 DNA, 48 bases read in frame from base 1. The V end loses 5 bases and the J end loses 0 bases, and a stretch of 14 bases separates them. Overall results and qualifications from the work: How much clinical and demographic metadata was included differed by source and by participant, and the metadata was provided uncurated.

The chain couples TRBV7-2 to TRBJ1-3; the D segment cannot be called with confidence. Sequenced: peripheral blood. The sequence came from a woman aged 55 to 70 with acute or convalescent COVID-19. The DNA sequence is given as TGTGCCAGCAGCCCCCTGGGAGCCTTCTCTGGAAACACCATATATTTT. This codes for CASSPLGAFSGNTIYF. The full variable domain, with segments outside the CDR3 supplied by the reference TRBV7-2 and TRBJ1-3 proteins, appears as GAGVSQSPSNKVTEKGKDVELRCDPISGHTALYWYRQSLGQGLEFLIYFQGNSAPDKSGLPSDRFSAERTGGSVSTLTIQRTQQEDSAVYLCASSPLGAFSGNTIYFGEGSWLTVV.